Listed here is a single T cell receptor beta chain. Its antigen is as yet unknown. Over chemoradiotherapy, repertoires were sampled more than once. The data were obtained in a study of chemoradiotherapy in HPV16-positive cancers. Study summary: Two HPV16-positive patients' cells yielded candidate HPV-specific clones and common motifs. Study-wide findings and caveats: HPV-specific T cells were functionally defined from only a couple of HPV16-positive patients. Candidate HPV-specific clones and E7-related TCR motifs grew in tumor during treatment.

Some clones are missing from TCRdb's copy, which holds only in-frame ones; the method was immunoSEQ multiplex PCR. The sample lists some 1,000 clones; under 95% were seen once. V shed 5 bases and J 6 bases; nucleotides not matched to a gene: 6. Per germline, CDR1 LNHDA and CDR2 SQIVND (reference sequence). The CDR3 has 13 residues. The sequence was collected from a human donor with HPV-associated anogenital cancer. This material consisted of tumor tissue, taken from a patient who underwent chemoradiotherapy. This chain uses TRBV19 with TRBJ2-7; 8 nucleotides line up with TRBD2. The CDR3 loop reads CASSGRAGVEQYF. CDR3 bases: TGTGCCAGTAGTGGGCGAGCGGGAGTCGAGCAGTACTTC.